This passage covers 8 T cell receptor beta chains from one sample sequenced in a study of cytomegalovirus exposure and HLA in healthy donors. The PCR contained 60 Vbeta and 13 Jbeta primers. TCRdb keeps only in-frame clones here, not all; method: immunoSEQ multiplex PCR. The data show roughly 250,000 clones, with approximately 70% seen just once and approximately 2.5% held by the top ten. What was sequenced was PBMCs. The receptors shown here come from a female donor in good health and CMV-seronegative.

J is TRBJ2-3 and V is TRBV19, with 7 bases that match TRBD2. This CDR3 has 15 residues. Germline assignment: CDR1 LNHDA and CDR2 SQIVND (reference sequence). Unmatched junction bases numbered 8, after V lost 5 bases and J lost 3 bases. DNA of the CDR3: TGTGCCAGTAGTTCCCCGGGGGAGGGGACAGATACGCAGTATTTT. This gives the protein CASSSPGEGTDTQYF.

The J gene is TRBJ2-5, the V gene TRBV7-8, with D hard to call. There are 11 residues in the CDR3. In germline, CDR1 is SGHVS, CDR2 FQNEAQ. The V gene lost 6 bases and the J gene lost 5 bases, with 7 bases spanning the gap. The CDR3 here is CASSPTETQYF. The CDR3 DNA is TGTGCCAGCAGTCCTACGGAGACCCAGTACTTC.

This clone was seen more than once but under ten times. The CDR3 nucleotides read TGTGCCAGCAGTCCTAGCGGGTACTACGAGCAGTACTTC. Protein sequence: CASSPSGYYEQYF. The chain is built from TRBV28 and TRBJ2-7; 8 bases fit TRBD2. Germline V gene data show CDR1 as MDHEN and CDR2 as SYDVKM. Trimming took 5 bases from V and 3 from J; bases not matched to a gene: 3. The CDR3 length is 13 residues. The full variable domain, with the rest looked up from reference TRBV28 and TRBJ2-7, is DVKVTQSSRYLVKRTGEKVFLECVQDMDHENMFWYRQDPGLGLRLIYFSYDVKMKEKGDIPEGYSVSREKKERFSLILESASTNQTSMYLCASSPSGYYEQYFGPGTRLTVT.

This clone was observed a few times. V and J are TRBV6-6 and TRBJ1-2, with D perhaps matching TRBD1 (5 bases). Deletions cut 0 bases from V and 6 bases from J, with 14 bases between. Germline V gene lookup returns CDR1 MNHNY and CDR2 SVGAGI (reference sequence). The CDR3 extends over 15 amino acids. The CDR3 loop reads CASSYSGGISNGYTF. In DNA form, the CDR3 reads TGTGCCAGCAGTTACTCCGGGGGAATATCGAATGGCTACACCTTC.

This CDR3 reads CASSLVLSEAFF. Written as DNA, the CDR3 is TGTGCCAGCAGCTTGGTTCTGTCTGAAGCTTTCTTT. This chain uses TRBV5-6 with TRBJ1-1; D not certain. The CDR3 runs to 12 residues. CDR1 is SGHDT and CDR2 is YYEEEE in the germline V gene. V lost 0 bases, J lost 6 bases, and 6 bases lay in between.

V and J are TRBV5-1 and TRBJ2-3; TRBD2 matches at 9 bases. In germline, CDR1 is SGHRS, CDR2 YFSETQ. The CDR3 is 17 amino acids. V shed 1 base and J 4 bases; nucleotides not matched to a gene: 10. The chain's CDR3 is CASSLPLTAGGPDTQYF. CDR3 bases: TGCGCCAGCAGCTTGCCACTCACAGCGGGAGGTCCAGATACGCAGTATTTT.

This sequence joins TRBV2 and TRBJ2-5; 15 bases fit TRBD2. Trimming took 8 bases from V and 3 from J; bases not matched to a gene: 4. Germline V gives CDR1 SNHLY, CDR2 FYNNEI. The CDR3 contains 15 residues. CDR3 residues: CASGTSGRLEETQYF. In DNA form, the CDR3 reads TGTGCCAGCGGGACTAGCGGGAGGCTGGAAGAGACCCAGTACTTC.

This rearrangement joins TRBV10-1 to TRBJ1-1; unclear D gene. The CDR3 spans 13 residues. The germline CDR1 and CDR2 sequences are WNHNN and SYGVQD (reference sequence). V was cut by 5 bases and J by 5 bases, with 12 bases left in between. In nucleotides, the CDR3 is TGCGCCAGCAGTCGGAGGGTGGGGACTGAAGCTTTCTTT. It specifies CASSRRVGTEAFF.